The TCR beta chain under discussion was sequenced for a study of shared clonotypes between healthy human individuals. Notes on this clone: Its target is unknown.

Sorted-subset replicate PCRs used roughly 210 ng of genomic DNA. This amount corresponded to approximately 30,000 T cell genomes. The repertoire was sequenced with immunoSEQ multiplex PCR; TCRdb's copy has only in-frame clones and lacks some. Counted here are just over 2,000,000 clones, about 95% occurring once; the ten biggest clones make up 0.1% to 0.15%. The germline V and J ends were trimmed by 0 bases and 4 bases, with 12 bases remaining between them. CDR3 length: 15 amino acids. Germline V gene data show CDR1 as LGHNA and CDR2 as YSLEER. Study-wide points: A reduction in generation probabilities was seen for non-shared clonotypes relative to those shared by all four donors. The naive CD4 repertoires of several donors were compared, and roughly 5% of clonotypes were shared.

Healthy adults negative for HIV, lacking recent acute infections or vaccinations, served as donors. Sequenced material: naive CD4+ T cells sorted from blood. Subset described: CD45RA+ positively selected. The receptor's source is a man between 18 and 35 years old in good health. The gene calls are TRBV4-3 and TRBJ2-5; D is possibly TRBD1 (6 bases). CDR3: CASSQEQGRVETQYF. The CDR3 DNA reads TGCGCCAGCAGCCAAGAACAGGGACGGGTAGAGACCCAGTACTTC.